This T cell receptor (beta chain) was sequenced in a study of vaccination effects on CD4 cells after COVID-19. Looking at the study overall: After expansion with viral peptide pools in the ViraFEST assay, antigen-specific CD4+ T cells were sequenced. The median interval between the second dose and post-vaccine sampling was 72 days. Findings and caveats of the study: Convalescent patients were few in the study, and early post-infection timepoints were absent.

The germline V and J ends were trimmed by 6 bases and 8 bases, with 13 bases remaining between them. Germline V gives CDR1 SQVTM, CDR2 ANQGSEA. The CDR3 is 11 residues long. The assay was immunoSEQ multiplex PCR, and TCRdb's table has in-frame clones only and misses some. The table has tens of thousands of clones, roughly 81% seen once. A note on this clone: The target antigen is unknown.

Following 10 days of culture, CD4+ T cells were isolated. Of the BNT162b2 and mRNA-1273 vaccines, participants received two doses of one or the other. The sequence was collected from a human donor who received a COVID-19 vaccine. The sequences come from CD4+ T cells from PBMCs cultured without peptide, collected after COVID-19 vaccination. The genes are TRBV29-1 and TRBJ1-1, with a possible D match to TRBD1 (6 bases). CDR3 nucleotide sequence: TGCAGCGTCCGAGGGGGTGCCGAAGCTTTCTTT. This translates into CSVRGGAEAFF. Full variable domain (outside the CDR3, taken from reference TRBV29-1 and TRBJ1-1): SAVISQKPSRDICQRGTSLTIQCQVDSQVTMMFWYRQQPGQSLTLIATANQGSEATYESGFVIDKFPISRPNLTFSTLTVSNMSPEDSSIYLCSVRGGAEAFFGQGTRLTVV.